This paragraph reports one T cell receptor (beta chain). Its antigen remains unidentified. No much larger clonotype is one base removed from it; base qualities were not supplied. The cohort comprised approximately 700 healthy bone marrow donors. All cohort members were sampled while nominally healthy, although unrecorded immune exposures were likely present. The donor tested CMV seropositive and was one of the 289 seropositive cohort members. Each donor provided a peripheral blood sample, and peripheral blood mononuclear cells were used for TCR beta sequencing. Genomic DNA was extracted from the blood cell samples with the Qiagen DNeasy Blood Extraction Kit. From the cysteine through the phenylalanine, the CDR3 covers 16 amino acids. Only CDR3 DNA is held: 48 bases, read in frame from base 1. As encoded in the germline V gene (reference sequence), CDR1 is LNHDA while CDR2 is SQIVND. V is trimmed back by 7 bases and J by 1 base, and the junction contains 6 bases that no gene match accounts for.

The sample originates from a study of cytomegalovirus exposure and HLA in healthy donors (dated by TCRdb to 2016 to 2017). Notes on the research overall: An earlier analysis of roughly 630 of the donors reported more than 250 Gb of sequence data and around 110 million unique TCR beta sequences from about 200 million T cells. Approximately 300 gigabases of sequencing data and 91 million or so unique TCR sequences made up an early release that covered under 750 HLA-typed donors. Of the 300 to 500 genotyped donors, approximately 81% were placed in the genetic ancestry cluster associated with self-reported Caucasian donors. The study aimed to test whether signatures of past pathogen exposure could be identified by cataloging public T cell receptors. The T cell repertoires of some 670 subjects were profiled by immunosequencing and related to cytomegalovirus serostatus. Besides the first cohort of hundreds of subjects, a separate validation cohort made up of 120 or so different subjects was used. High-throughput TCR immunosequencing, statistical association of individual TCRs with disease status, and machine learning were combined to predict cytomegalovirus infection status. A later analysis re-analyzed previously published TCR beta repertoires from hundreds of donors and added high-resolution HLA genotyping to study TCR occurrence patterns. In the later analysis, no new phenotypic data were used to find candidate immune exposures; instead, reliance was placed on TCR beta sequences and their occurrence across donors. To decide whether each TCR beta V gene segment behaved as functional or pseudogenic, an earlier analysis of approximately 590 of the donors relied on high-throughput TCR beta sequencing. Donor age, sex, ethnicity and CMV serostatus were compiled alongside the repertoire data. A later genetic analysis used genome-wide SNP genotypes for about 55% of the 666 donors, treating that subset as a discovery cohort. Every discovery cohort repertoire had been produced on one sequencing platform. HLA typing covered class I and class II loci at four-digit resolution. The number of donors typed differed by locus, with about 629-640 for A, B, C, DRB1 and DQB1, around 560 for DQA1, 600 to 610 for DPA1, and roughly 450 for DPB1. Because of strong linkage in the cohort, roughly five DR-DQ haplotypes were treated as single units for association and clustering. Among about 410 genotyped donors of the cohort, an average of approximately 240,000 unique TCR beta nucleotide sequences was sequenced per donor, of which about 19% were non-productive. Study-wide findings and limitations: According to a later analysis, parvovirus B19, influenza, CMV and Epstein-Barr virus appeared linked to several top co-occurrence clusters. A later analysis associated about 16,000 TCR beta sequences with specific HLA alleles at a false discovery rate of 0.05. In vitro tests confirmed that a few of the cytomegalovirus-associated TCR beta chains recognize cytomegalovirus antigens. Because HLA typing was missing for some donors at each locus, association tests included only the typed subset. A further reported finding was that TCR beta sequences accurately predicted the HLA-A and HLA-B alleles for most subjects in the first cohort. The sequencing pipeline was judged likely to have produced a cluster of highly shared sequence variants as a technical artifact. An earlier analysis of approximately 600 of the donors showed that most TCR beta V segments appeared in productive rearrangements either about 87% or about 30% of the time, which broadly matched IMGT annotations. A later analysis found that HLA-associated TCR beta chains were more clonally expanded and had lower generation probabilities than equally common non-associated chains. Linkage disequilibrium might explain the correlated functional status among segregating V segments, but an unknown experimental factor could not be excluded. Cytomegalovirus status was reported to be diagnosed by the classifier with high specificity and sensitivity in both the original and validation cohorts. When HLA alleles, especially DR and DQ, strongly co-occurred, TCR associations were difficult to assign to individual alleles. Immune exposure information for the cohort was limited to CMV serostatus. Around 16 rarely observed V segments, including chromosome 9 orphons, were excluded from the earlier analysis of 550 to 700 of the donors because counts were too low. It was suggested by the authors that the approach could potentially be generalized to other disease states and immunological phenotypes. In this cohort, only TCR beta chains were sequenced, and detectable features were limited by the absence of alpha or paired-chain data. Presence/absence analyses assumed roughly uniform sequencing depth across donors, an assumption that may not hold. A later genetic analysis associated a missense DCLRE1C variant with V-gene and J-gene trimming of TCR beta chains, and an independent cohort replicated the association. Some IMGT-functional V segments, including TRBV6-2 and TRBV6-3, could not be distinguished by the 87-base-pair reads and were therefore excluded. According to a later genetic analysis, donors in an Asian-associated ancestry cluster had fewer N-insertions in productive TCRs than the approximately 710-donor mean. According to a later analysis, TCR association rates differed among HLA loci, with DRB1 alleles showing the most associated TCRs and HLA-C alleles showing the fewest. In a later analysis, most CMV-associated TCR beta chains were found to appear HLA-restricted, with HLA associations seemingly driven largely by CMV exposure. Most TCR sequences were seen in very few donors, while some public TCRs were found in many individuals. A total of fewer than 200 TCR beta chains were listed by the study as associated with cytomegalovirus.

Library prep was done by the immunoSEQ multiplex PCR assay. A mixture of 60 forward primers for TCR Vbeta segments and 13 reverse primers for TCR Jbeta segments was used in the multiplex PCR. The CDR3 region of rearranged TCR beta genes was amplified from genomic DNA by a multiplex PCR assay. The Illumina HiSeq System was used to sequence the amplified TCR beta libraries as 87-base-pair reads. The source study handled its data this way. A later analysis tallied roughly 78 million unique TCR beta chains across the 666 repertoires, and roughly 11 million of those chains were shared by two or more donors. Raw reads were error-corrected and collapsed into unique sequences with a nearest-neighbor algorithm that merged closely related sequences to remove PCR and sequencing errors. CDR3 sequences were aligned to IMGT reference sequences to assign V, D and J gene segments. For a sequence to be retained, a match of at least six nucleotides was required to both a V gene segment and a J gene segment. Rearrangements were classified as productive when the CDR3 lacked stop codons and remained in frame with V and J, and all other rearrangements were classified as non-productive. CDR3 was defined by IMGT convention, running from the second conserved V-encoded cysteine to the conserved J-encoded phenylalanine. The earlier analysis of some 550 of the donors excluded any sequence lacking an unambiguous match to a single V gene segment. In an earlier analysis of about 590 of the donors, a V segment was called functional when productive rearrangements were above 56.7%, and segregating when the standard deviation between donors exceeded 5%. A statistical classification framework was built for diagnosing cytomegalovirus status from the catalog of TCR beta chain sequences. In a later analysis, V and J genes were assigned by comparing TCR nucleotide sequences against IMGT/GENE-DB human TR gene sequences. A later analysis assigned CDR3 sequences and most-parsimonious VDJ recombination scenarios with the TCRdist pipeline. In a later analysis, every TCR beta chain was defined by the combination of its CDR3 amino acid sequence and its V-gene family, and reads without a unique V-gene family were dropped. A later analysis removed 550 to 650 highly shared, low-generation-probability nucleotide sequences to deal with suspected cross-contamination and a sequencing artifact. A later analysis calculated a clonal expansion index for each public chain from normalized within-repertoire ranks of inferred template counts. In a later analysis, generation probabilities were computed using a VDJ recombination model fitted to out-of-frame rearrangements, and the results were checked against IGoR. A later analysis scored TCR-TCR, TCR-HLA and TCR-CMV co-occurrence with hypergeometric tests, applying a repertoire-size bias correction to TCR pairs. To estimate false discovery rates, a later analysis permuted the HLA or CMV assignments 20 times. In a later analysis, co-occurring TCRs were grouped using DBSCAN, with TCRdist sequence similarity added in when clustering inside HLA-allele-positive subsets. Repertoires with fewer than 30,000 or more than 120,000 public chains were left out of co-occurrence clustering, as were about 5 repertoires with anomalous nucleotide sharing. TCRdb carries this immuneACCESS record with in-frame sequences only. Its versions omit some clonotypes, under half of them owing to an unresolved V gene in the studies checked, with the rest unexplained. V, J and clone size reflect that table, while D and trimming were determined from the DNA. For this sample the table gives roughly 120,000 clones, of which around 77% were detected only once. Clones ranked in the top ten supply about 5% of the sample.

This receptor chain uses TRBV19 and TRBJ2-2, with 10 bases in between that match TRBD2. The sequenced sample consisted of PBMCs. This TCR was recovered from a man aged 50 to 59 in good health and CMV-seropositive. At the DNA level, the sequence is TGTGCCAGTAAGCCTAGCGGGGGAAAGAACACCGGGGAGCTGTTTTTT. This is translated as CASKPSGGKNTGELFF.